This TCR beta chain was identified during a study of blood T cell repertoires in COVID-19. Overall study: Samples representing acute and convalescent COVID-19 were sourced from the United States, Italy and Spain. T cells, B-cell-depleted T cells, or PBMCs supplied cDNA or gDNA.

CDR1 is ENHRY, CDR2 SYGVKD, per germline. With 0 bases clipped from V and 7 bases from J, the junction kept 7 bases outside the gene matches. The CDR3 spans 18 residues. The authors' processing: How many nucleated cells were present was estimated from reference gene primer amplification. Sequencing was performed with immunoSEQ multiplex PCR; in TCRdb, only in-frame clones are kept and a portion is missing. The DNA was the basis for D and trimming; V, J and clone size are from that table. The data show 200,000 to 300,000 clones, 85% to 90% seen once. The sequenced sample was peripheral blood. The sequence derives from a woman aged 40 to 50 with acute or convalescent COVID-19. The chain employs TRBV10-3 and TRBJ2-2, with 14 bases that match TRBD2. The CDR3 loop is CAISESGTSGGYRGELFF. The CDR3 coding sequence is TGTGCCATCAGTGAGTCGGGGACTAGCGGGGGTTACCGCGGGGAGCTGTTTTTT.